Below, 15 T cell receptor beta chains from the same sample are listed, as sequenced in a study of molecular identifiers for immune sequencing clone quantification. TCRdb re-called the PCR reads with MiXCR, one entry per CDR3 protein. The table lists some 88,000 distinct CDR3 sequences, around a fifth of them singletons. Sequencing input: naive CD8+ T cells from blood, with Jurkat cell RNA spiked in. The subset was: FACS-sorted CD8+CD4-CCR7+CD45RA+ naive T cells. All receptors come from a human donor in good health. Some libraries in this study had Jurkat cell RNA spiked in.

A few counts support this clonotype. CDR3 coding DNA: TGTGCCAGCAGTCTGGGCAAATCCTGGGGCGGAAATGAGCAGTTCTTC. This codes for CASSLGKSWGGNEQFF. This rearrangement joins TRBV6-2 or TRBV6-3 to TRBJ2-1; the D gene is possibly TRBD1 (5 bases). The CDR3 spans 16 residues. Looked up from germline, CDR1 is MNHEY and CDR2 is SVGEGT. V was pared by 5 bases and J by 7 bases, with 21 bases between.

Many counts were recorded for this clonotype. Because the CDR3's place on the DNA is in doubt, the DNA is left out and the CDR3 is given as listed by TCRdb. The rearrangement uses TRBV6-5 and TRBJ2-1; the table's D call of TRBD1 was not tested on the DNA. A total of 14 residues make up the CDR3, ends included. Germline CDR1 and CDR2: MNHEY and SVGAGI. CDR3 amino acids: CASSTSDRGHEQFF.

V and J are TRBV20-1 and TRBJ1-6, with 10 nucleotides matching TRBD1. V shed 6 bases and J 8 bases; nucleotides not matched to a gene: 7. In germline, CDR1 is DFQATT, CDR2 SNEGSKA (reference sequence). The CDR3 contains 14 residues. DNA of the CDR3: TGCAGTGCCGAATTAGGACAGGGGGATTCACCCCTCCACTTT. Translating it yields CSAELGQGDSPLHF.

The chain carries TRBV11-2 and TRBJ2-5; 8 positions agree with TRBD2. The germline V gene has CDR1 SGHAT and CDR2 FQNNGV. CDR3 size: 15 residues. Unmatched junction bases numbered 9, after V lost 5 bases and J lost 4 bases. The CDR3 nucleotides are TGTGCCAGCAGCATAACTAGCGGAGGGCGAGAGACCCAGTACTTC. Its protein product is CASSITSGGRETQYF.

The V gene is TRBV28, the J gene TRBJ2-2, with D unresolved. Trimming cost V 3 bases and J 8 bases, with 10 bases left between them. Germline V gene data show CDR1 as MDHEN and CDR2 as SYDVKM. The CDR3 totals 13 residues. Here the CDR3 DNA reads TGTGCCAGCAGTTTTCGTGCGACGGGGGAGCTGTTTTTT. Amino acids: CASSFRATGELFF.

Ten or more counts support this clonotype. CDR3 sequence: CSARDFSGVTDTQYF. The CDR3, as DNA: TGCAGTGCTAGAGATTTTAGCGGGGTGACGGATACGCAGTATTTT. The rearrangement links TRBV20-1 to TRBJ2-3; TRBD2 aligns across 8 bases. Trimming took 0 bases from V and 6 from J; bases not matched to a gene: 8. Germline CDR1 DFQATT, CDR2 SNEGSKA (reference sequence). The CDR3 is made up of 15 amino acids.

This clonotype was seen at least ten times. The chain has TRBV4-3 and TRBJ2-7; a possible D gene is TRBD1 (6 bases). This CDR3 comprises 15 residues. Germline V gene lookup returns CDR1 LGHNA and CDR2 YSLEER. V was shortened by 4 bases and J by 4 bases, with 17 bases between the two germline ends. CDR3 nucleotide sequence: TGCGCCAGCAGCCCGGGACAAGGGGCAACTTACGAGCAGTACTTC. It translates to CASSPGQGATYEQYF.

To note about this clonotype: This may arise from a read error, as a much more abundant clone is one base away. This rearrangement joins TRBV10-2 to TRBJ2-1; 9 bases line up with TRBD2. Trimming removed 6 bases from V and 10 bases from J; junction bases left unmatched: 13. The CDR3 runs 15 residues. From germline, CDR1 is WSHSY and CDR2 SAAADI. The DNA of the CDR3 is TGCGCCAGCAGGAATGGCGGGGGGGTTATCTGGGAGCAGTTCTTC. Its translation: CASRNGGGVIWEQFF.

This clonotype was seen a handful of times. J is TRBJ2-7 and V is TRBV6-2 or TRBV6-3; tentative D call: TRBD1 (6 bases). Per the germline V gene, CDR1 is MNHEY and CDR2 is SVGEGT. The CDR3 extends over 16 amino acids. V was pared by 5 bases and J by 3 bases, with 20 bases between. This CDR3 reads CASSRPPPDSHYEQYF. CDR3 nucleotides: TGTGCCAGCAGTCGACCCCCTCCGGACAGCCACTACGAGCAGTACTTC.

As to this clonotype: This sequence may be a read error, since a much larger clone differs from it by one base. The conserved phenylalanine or tryptophan is not found at the CDR3 terminus, so this likely reflects a read error. The chain combines TRBV10-3 with TRBJ1-1; possibly TRBD1 for D (5 bases). The CDR3 is made up of 11 amino acids. V was trimmed by 8 bases and J by 5 bases, leaving 9 bases between them. The V gene's germline CDR1 is ENHRY and CDR2 SYGVKD. CDR3 sequence reads: CAILKGTEAFL. CDR3 in DNA: TGTGCCATCCTGAAGGGGACTGAAGCTTTCCTT.

About this clonotype itself: Possible read error: a much larger clone is one base away. The chain uses TRBV12-3 or TRBV12-4 and TRBJ1-5, with D unresolved. CDR3 length: 12 residues. The DNA of the CDR3 is TGTCCCAGCAGCCCCGGTATTCAGCCCCAGCATTTT. Its protein is CPSSPGIQPQHF.

The rearrangement uses TRBV5-6 and TRBJ2-7; TRBD1 matches at 11 bases. V was clipped by 5 bases and J by 5 bases; unmatched bases: 6. This CDR3 has 14 residues. Germline CDR1 is SGHDT and CDR2 is YYEEEE. CDR3 coding DNA: TGTGCCAGCAGTTCCGGACAGGGGGCCCACGAGCAGTACTTC. It specifies CASSSGQGAHEQYF.

Details on this clonotype: It may be a read error: a sequence one base away is much more abundant. This CDR3 fails to terminate in the conserved phenylalanine or tryptophan, so it likely reflects a read error. The chain employs TRBV20-1 and TRBJ1-2; 9 bases are shared with TRBD1. This CDR3 region has 18 residues. After removal of 1 base from V and 0 bases from J, the junction contained 12 bases not matched to a gene. Per the germline V gene, CDR1 is DFQATT and CDR2 is SNEGSKA (reference sequence). The CDR3 DNA sequence: TGCAGTGCTAGAGTGACCACCTGGACAGGGGACGCTAACTATGGCTACACCCTC. Its translation is CSARVTTWTGDANYGYTL.

This clonotype was found many times. V and J are TRBV5-1 and TRBJ2-7, with unresolved D. CDR1 and CDR2 from the germline V gene are SGHRS and YFSETQ. The germline V and J ends were trimmed by 4 bases and 5 bases, with 19 bases remaining between them. The CDR3 extends over 15 amino acids. The CDR3 nucleotides read TGCGCCAGCAGCCCTGCAACCCCTGGATGGAACGAGCAGTACTTC. The encoded protein is CASSPATPGWNEQYF.

In this sample, this clonotype turned up many times. The chain has TRBV12-5 and TRBJ2-7; TRBD2 might be the D (5 bases). CDR1 is LGHNT, CDR2 FRNRAP, per germline. With 5 bases removed from V and 1 base from J, the gap between germline ends came to 9 bases. CDR3 length: 13 residues. The CDR3 here is CASGQGLSYEQYF. In DNA, the CDR3 is TGTGCTAGTGGTCAAGGACTGTCCTACGAGCAGTACTTC.